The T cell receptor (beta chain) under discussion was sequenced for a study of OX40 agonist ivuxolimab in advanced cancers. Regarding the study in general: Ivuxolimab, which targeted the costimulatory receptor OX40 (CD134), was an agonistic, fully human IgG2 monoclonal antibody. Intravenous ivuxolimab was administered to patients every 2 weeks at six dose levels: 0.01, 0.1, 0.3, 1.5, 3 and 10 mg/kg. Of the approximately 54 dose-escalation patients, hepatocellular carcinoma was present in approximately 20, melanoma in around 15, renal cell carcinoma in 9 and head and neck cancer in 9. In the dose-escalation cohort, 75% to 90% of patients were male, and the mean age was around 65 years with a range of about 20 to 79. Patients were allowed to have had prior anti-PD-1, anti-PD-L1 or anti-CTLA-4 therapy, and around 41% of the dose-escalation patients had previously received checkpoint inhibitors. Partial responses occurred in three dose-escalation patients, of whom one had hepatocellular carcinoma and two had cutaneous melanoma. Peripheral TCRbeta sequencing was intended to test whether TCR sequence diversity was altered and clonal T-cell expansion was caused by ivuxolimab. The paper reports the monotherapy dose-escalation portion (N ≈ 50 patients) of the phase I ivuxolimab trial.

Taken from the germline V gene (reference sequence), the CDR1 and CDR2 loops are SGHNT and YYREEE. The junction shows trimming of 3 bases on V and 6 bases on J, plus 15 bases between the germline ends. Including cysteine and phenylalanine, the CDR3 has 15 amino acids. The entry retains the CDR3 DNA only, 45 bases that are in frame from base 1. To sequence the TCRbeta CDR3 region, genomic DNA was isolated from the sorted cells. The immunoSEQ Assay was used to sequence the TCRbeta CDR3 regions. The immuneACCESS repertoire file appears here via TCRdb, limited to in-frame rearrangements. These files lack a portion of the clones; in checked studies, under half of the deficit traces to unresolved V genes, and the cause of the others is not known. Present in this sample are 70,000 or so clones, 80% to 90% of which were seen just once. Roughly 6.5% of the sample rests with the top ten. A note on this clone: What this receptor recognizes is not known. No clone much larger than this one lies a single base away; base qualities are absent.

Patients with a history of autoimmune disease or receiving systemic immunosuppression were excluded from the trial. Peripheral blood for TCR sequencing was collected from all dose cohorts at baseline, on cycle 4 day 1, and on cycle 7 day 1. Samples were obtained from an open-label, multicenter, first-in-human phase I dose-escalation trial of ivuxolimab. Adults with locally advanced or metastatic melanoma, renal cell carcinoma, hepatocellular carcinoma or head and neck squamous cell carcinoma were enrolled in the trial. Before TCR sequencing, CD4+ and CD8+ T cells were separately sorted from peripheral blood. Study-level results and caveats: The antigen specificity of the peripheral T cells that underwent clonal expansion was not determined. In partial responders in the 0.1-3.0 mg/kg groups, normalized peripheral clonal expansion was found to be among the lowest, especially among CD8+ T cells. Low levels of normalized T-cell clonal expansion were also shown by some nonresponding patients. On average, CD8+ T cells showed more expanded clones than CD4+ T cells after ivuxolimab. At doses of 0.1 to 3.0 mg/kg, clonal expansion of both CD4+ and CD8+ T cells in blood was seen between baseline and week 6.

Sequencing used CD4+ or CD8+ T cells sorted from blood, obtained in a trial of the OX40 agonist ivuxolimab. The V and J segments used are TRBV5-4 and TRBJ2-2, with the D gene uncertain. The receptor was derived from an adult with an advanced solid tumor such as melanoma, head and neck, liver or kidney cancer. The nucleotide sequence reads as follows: TGTGCCAGCAGCTCCAGTGTTAAGGCTCCCGGGGAGCTGTTTTTT. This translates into CASSSSVKAPGELFF.